This T cell receptor (beta chain) derives from a study of Graves' ophthalmopathy and Graves' hyperthyroidism. In the study overall: Peripheral blood was gathered at the point of initial diagnosis, before any treatment started.

Clinicians made diagnoses from clinical symptoms, serum thyroxine, TRAb, thyroid ultrasound and orbital computed tomography. The CDR3 runs 16 residues. V was clipped by 5 bases and J by 3 bases, with 16 bases between them. Germline V gene sequence: CDR1 MGHDK, CDR2 SYGVNS. For repertoire sequencing, the TCR beta CDR3 regions were amplified from RNA transcripts. An opening RT-PCR round employed HTBI primers and preceded a second-round multiplex PCR. TCRdb re-derived calls from the multiplex PCR reads in MiXCR, one entry per CDR3 protein. The data contain approximately 700,000 distinct CDR3 sequences, 40% of them singletons. Concerning this clonotype: Its antigen remains unknown.

Study conclusions and caveats: Most expanded clonotypes from thyroid (those above 0.001 frequency) were also found in blood. At about 70% sensitivity and 72% to 75% specificity, the model predicted progression of the ophthalmopathy.

This receptor was identified in an adult man with Graves' ophthalmopathy. The sequencing input was peripheral blood. The rearrangement links TRBV25-1 to TRBJ2-2; no clear D. The chain's CDR3 is CASSLFGAGYTGELFF. CDR3 coding DNA: TGTGCCAGCAGTTTATTCGGTGCCGGATACACCGGGGAGCTGTTTTTT.